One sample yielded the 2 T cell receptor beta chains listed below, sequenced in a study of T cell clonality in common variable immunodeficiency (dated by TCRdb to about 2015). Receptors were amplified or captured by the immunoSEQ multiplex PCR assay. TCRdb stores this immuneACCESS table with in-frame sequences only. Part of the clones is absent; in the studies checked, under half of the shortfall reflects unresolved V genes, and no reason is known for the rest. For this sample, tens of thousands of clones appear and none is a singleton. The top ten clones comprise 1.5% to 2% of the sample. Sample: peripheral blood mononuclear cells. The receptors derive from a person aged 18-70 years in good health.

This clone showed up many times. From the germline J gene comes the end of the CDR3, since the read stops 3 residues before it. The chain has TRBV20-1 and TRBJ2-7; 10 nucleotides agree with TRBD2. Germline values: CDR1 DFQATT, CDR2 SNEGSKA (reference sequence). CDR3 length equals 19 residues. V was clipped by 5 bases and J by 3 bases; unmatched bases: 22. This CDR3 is CSASAGTNPSGGNYYEQYF. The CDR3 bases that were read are TGCAGTGCTTCCGCCGGGACAAACCCTAGCGGGGGAAATTACTACGAG.

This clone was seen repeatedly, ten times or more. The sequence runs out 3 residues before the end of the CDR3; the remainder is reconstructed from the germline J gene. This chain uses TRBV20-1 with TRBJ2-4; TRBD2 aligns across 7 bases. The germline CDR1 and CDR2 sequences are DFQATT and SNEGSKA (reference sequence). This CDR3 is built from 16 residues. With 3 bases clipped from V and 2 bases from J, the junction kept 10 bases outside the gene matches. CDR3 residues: CSASDPRGGSKNIQYF. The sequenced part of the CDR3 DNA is TGCAGTGCTAGCGACCCACGCGGGGGTTCCAAAAACATT.